This T cell receptor (beta chain) was sequenced during a study of T-cell reconstitution after alpha-beta-depleted transplantation in children. This clonotype has at least ten counts. Preparing the TCRbeta library involved the use of unique molecular identifiers. TCRdb redid the calling of the PCR reads with MiXCR, one entry per CDR3 protein. The sample holds 150,000 to 250,000 distinct CDR3 sequences, more than 14% seen once. Specimen: PBMCs from the stem cell graft donor, collected from the stem cell graft. The source is a human donor who donated a stem cell graft to a child with acute lymphoblastic leukemia.

The CDR3 DNA sequence: TGCGCCAGCAGCTTGGGTCCTAGCGTGTTAAGTACGCAGTATTTT. Amino acid sequence: CASSLGPSVLSTQYF. The chain has TRBV5-1 and TRBJ2-3, with a possible D match to TRBD2 (6 bases). Deletions cut 0 bases from V and 8 bases from J, with 16 bases between. The CDR3 is 15 amino acids. Germline V CDR1 and CDR2: SGHRS, YFSETQ.